This TCR beta chain is drawn from a study of T cell changes during pregnancy in multiple sclerosis. Germline V CDR1 and CDR2: SQVTM, ANQGSEA. This CDR3 region has 14 residues. Unmatched junction bases numbered 6, after V lost 4 bases and J lost 4 bases. Measured with immunoSEQ multiplex PCR; TCRdb has only the in-frame clones, and not every one. The sample holds approximately 50,000 clones; 91% are singletons and the top ten take 10%. The sequences come from CD8+ T cells from peripheral blood mononuclear cells, collected after pregnancy. The TCR comes from a female donor with multiple sclerosis, enrolled in a pregnancy study. The chain links TRBV29-1 to TRBJ2-3; 9 bases agree with TRBD2. CDR3 sequence: CSVVIAGGPDTQYF. The CDR3, as DNA: TGCAGCGTTGTGATCGCGGGGGGGCCAGATACGCAGTATTTT.